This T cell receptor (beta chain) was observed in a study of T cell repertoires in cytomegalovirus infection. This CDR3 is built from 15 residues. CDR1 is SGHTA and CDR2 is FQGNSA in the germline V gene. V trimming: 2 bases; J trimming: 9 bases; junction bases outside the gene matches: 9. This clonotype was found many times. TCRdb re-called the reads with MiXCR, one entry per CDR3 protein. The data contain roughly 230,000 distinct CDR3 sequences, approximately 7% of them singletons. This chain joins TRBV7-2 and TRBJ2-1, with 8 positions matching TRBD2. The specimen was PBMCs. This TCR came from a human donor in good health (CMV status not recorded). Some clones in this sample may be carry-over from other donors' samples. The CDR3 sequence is CASSLTGGPLGEQFF. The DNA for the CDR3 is TGTGCCAGCAGCTTAACGGGGGGGCCTTTGGGTGAGCAGTTCTTC. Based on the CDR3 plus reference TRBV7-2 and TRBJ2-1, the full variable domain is GAGVSQSPSNKVTEKGKDVELRCDPISGHTALYWYRQSLGQGLEFLIYFQGNSAPDKSGLPSDRFSAERTGGSVSTLTIQRTQQEDSAVYLCASSLTGGPLGEQFFGPGTRLTVL.